The 13 T cell receptor beta chains presented below share a single source sample, sequenced in a study of shared clonotypes between healthy human individuals. The table came from immunoSEQ multiplex PCR; TCRdb's copy has only in-frame clones and leaves some out. Counted here are about 1.1 million clones, 75% to 80% occurring once; the ten biggest clones make up approximately 0.52%. The specimen was memory CD4+ T cells from PBMCs. Subset specified: CD45RA-negative fraction. Receptors were obtained from a man aged 18 to 29 in good health. Some clones in this sample may be carry-over from other donors' samples.

This sequence joins TRBV7-3 and TRBJ2-5; tentatively, D is TRBD2 (5 bases). The CDR3 length is 15 residues. CDR1 SGHTA and CDR2 FQGTGA come from the germline V gene. Trimming left V 6 bases short and J 5 bases short, with 19 bases between. The CDR3 reads CASRPRSGSGETQYF. The CDR3, as DNA: TGTGCCAGCAGGCCCCGGAGCGGCAGTGGGGAGACCCAGTACTTC.

As concerns this clone: This same CDR3 is encoded by further DNA sequences in the sample. V and J are TRBV6-6 and TRBJ2-1, with 9 nucleotides matching TRBD2. From germline, CDR1 is MNHNY and CDR2 SVGAGI (reference sequence). The ends lost 5 bases at V and 4 bases at J; junction bases unmatched: 6. The CDR3 totals 15 residues. The CDR3 region is CASSSSGSRYNEQFF. CDR3 bases: TGTGCCAGCAGTAGTAGCGGGAGTAGGTACAATGAGCAGTTCTTC.

The genes are TRBV9 and TRBJ2-1, with unresolved D. CDR3 length: 12 amino acids. The V gene's germline CDR1 is SGDLS and CDR2 YYNGEE. The V end lost 4 bases, the J end lost 4 bases, and 6 bases lay between the germline ends. CDR3 in DNA: TGTGCCAGCAGCACCCTGTACAATGAGCAGTTCTTC. Translating gives CASSTLYNEQFF.

CDR3: CASSPTGVETQYF. The DNA of the CDR3 is TGTGCCAGCAGCCCGACAGGGGTGGAGACCCAGTACTTC. The rearrangement links TRBV11-3 to TRBJ2-5, with 8 bases lining up with TRBD1. Germline-derived CDR1 and CDR2 are SGHNT and YENEEA. The CDR3 covers 13 residues. Trimming cost V 5 bases and J 5 bases; bases outside gene matches: 4. The variable domain in full, with the rest retrieved from reference TRBV11-3 and TRBJ2-5, is EAGVVQSPRYKIIEKKQPVAFWCNPISGHNTLYWYLQNLGQGPELLIRYENEEAVDDSQLPKDRFSAERLKGVDSTLKIQPAELGDSAVYLCASSPTGVETQYFGPGTRLLVL.

This clone was seen just once. The genes are TRBV7-2 and TRBJ2-3; D not resolved. V was trimmed by 3 bases and J by 4 bases, leaving 14 bases between them. The CDR3 sequence is 15 residues long. Germline V gene lookup returns CDR1 SGHTA and CDR2 FQGNSA. The CDR3 reads CASSLPTRSPDTQYF. The CDR3 DNA reads TGTGCCAGCAGCTTGCCTACCCGGAGTCCAGATACGCAGTATTTT. Using reference TRBV7-2 and TRBJ2-3 for the parts outside the CDR3, the full variable domain is GAGVSQSPSNKVTEKGKDVELRCDPISGHTALYWYRQSLGQGLEFLIYFQGNSAPDKSGLPSDRFSAERTGGSVSTLTIQRTQQEDSAVYLCASSLPTRSPDTQYFGPGTRLTVL.

The chain carries TRBV11-2 and TRBJ2-1; TRBD2 aligns across 12 bases. Looked up from germline, CDR1 is SGHAT and CDR2 is FQNNGV. V gave up 8 bases and J gave up 3 bases; unmatched junction bases: 8. The CDR3 spans 16 residues. The CDR3 sequence is CASRPLAGGLYNEQFF. The CDR3 region has the DNA TGTGCCAGCCGACCTCTAGCGGGAGGGCTCTACAATGAGCAGTTCTTC.

This clone appeared a few times. Other DNA sequences in the sample encode the same CDR3. The chain uses TRBV6-5 and TRBJ2-1; weak D call: TRBD2 (5 bases). This CDR3 spans 13 amino acids. V was shortened by 0 bases and J by 7 bases, with 7 bases between the two germline ends. Germline CDR1 and CDR2: MNHEY and SVGAGI. This CDR3 is CASSYSRGNEQFF. The CDR3 bases are TGTGCCAGCAGTTACTCACGAGGGAATGAGCAGTTCTTC.

This chain links TRBV10-3 with TRBJ2-4, with D unclear. This CDR3 contains 16 residues. Per the germline V gene, CDR1 is ENHRY and CDR2 is SYGVKD. V was trimmed by 2 bases and J by 0 bases, leaving 11 bases between them. The CDR3 loop is CAISEGQLLAKNIQYF. CDR3 DNA sequence: TGTGCCATCAGTGAGGGCCAACTGCTAGCCAAAAACATTCAGTACTTC.

The chain is built from TRBV6-5 and TRBJ2-3; D ambiguous. Germline V gene data show CDR1 as MNHEY and CDR2 as SVGAGI. V was pared by 10 bases and J by 2 bases, with 10 bases between. CDR3 length: 12 amino acids. CDR3 sequence (DNA): TGTGCCACCCGGGCTCTCACAGATACGCAGTATTTT. It specifies CATRALTDTQYF.

The V gene is TRBV7-9, the J gene TRBJ1-3, with 7 bases fitting TRBD1. With 0 bases clipped from V and 4 bases from J, the junction kept 0 bases outside the gene matches. The length of the CDR3 is 14 residues. Germline CDR1 and CDR2: SEHNR and FQNEAQ (reference sequence). Written as DNA, the CDR3 is TGTGCCAGCAGCTTAGCGGACAGGGGAAACACCATATATTTT. Its protein product is CASSLADRGNTIYF. Together with reference TRBV7-9 and TRBJ1-3, the CDR3 gives the full variable domain: DTGVSQNPRHKITKRGQNVTFRCDPISEHNRLYWYRQTLGQGPEFLTYFQNEAQLEKSRLLSDRFSAERPKGSFSTLEIQRTEQGDSAMYLCASSLADRGNTIYFGEGSWLTVV.

V usage is TRBV6-5 and J usage is TRBJ2-5; 9 bases fit TRBD2. V shed 4 bases, J shed 3 bases, and the junction held 6 bases outside the gene matches. The CDR3 loop spans 15 amino acids. Germline CDR1 reads MNHEY; CDR2 reads SVGAGI. CDR3 nucleotide sequence: TGTGCCAGCAGTTTGGCGGGAGGGCCTGAAGAGACCCAGTACTTC. Its translation is CASSLAGGPEETQYF.

With regard to this clone: Other DNA sequences in this sample translate to the same CDR3. V and J are TRBV5-1 and TRBJ2-7, with D perhaps given as TRBD1 or TRBD2 (5 bases each). The CDR3 spans 14 residues. Germline V lookup: CDR1 SGHRS, CDR2 YFSETQ. V dropped 0 bases and J dropped 2 bases, with 9 bases sitting between them. As DNA, the CDR3 is TGCGCCAGCAGCTTGGGGGACGGAGCCTACGAGCAGTACTTC. The encoded protein is CASSLGDGAYEQYF.

This clone was observed a single time. This chain uses TRBV7-8 with TRBJ1-5; 7 bases align to TRBD1. The CDR3 consists of 13 residues. V dropped 3 bases and J dropped 10; count of bases not matched to a gene: 6. The V gene's germline CDR1 is SGHVS and CDR2 FQNEAQ. CDR3 protein: CASSLDTGEPQHF. The CDR3 bases are TGTGCCAGCAGCTTGGATACAGGGGAACCCCAGCATTTT.